Listed here are 20 T cell receptor beta chains from one sample, sequenced in a study of breast tumors, draining lymph nodes, adjacent tissues. The lymph nodes were axillary draining lymph nodes from breast cancer patients. One entry per CDR3 protein, called by TCRdb with MiXCR from the multiplex PCR reads. The sample contains around 300,000 distinct CDR3 sequences, 30% to 35% of which appear only once. The sample was axillary lymph node tissue. The source is a female donor with breast cancer. Some clones in this sample may be carry-over from other donors' samples.

The count of this clonotype is one. The final CDR3 position lacks the conserved phenylalanine or tryptophan, pointing to a likely read error. The DNA is omitted, as the CDR3 cannot be located on it reliably, and the CDR3 follows TCRdb's listing. This sequence joins TRBV7-2 and TRBJ1-3; TRBD1, the D gene given by the table, was not confirmed from the DNA. Looked up from germline, CDR1 is SGHTA and CDR2 is FQGNSA. The CDR3 is 16 residues long, counting both termini. The CDR3 loop is CASSKWTGGAGNTTYS.

A remark on this clonotype: A much more abundant neighbour one base away suggests this may be a read error. The J gene is TRBJ2-1, the V gene TRBV20-1; 8 bases map to TRBD2. V shed 6 bases, J shed 8 bases, and the junction held 12 bases outside the gene matches. The CDR3 length is 14 residues. Germline CDR1 reads DFQATT; CDR2 reads SNEGSKA (reference sequence). The CDR3 reads CSAYPTSGPYEQFF. The CDR3 region has the DNA TGCAGTGCCTACCCAACTAGCGGACCATATGAGCAGTTCTTC.

There are many counts of this clonotype. The J gene is TRBJ1-6, the V gene TRBV5-1, with 8 bases aligning to TRBD1. The CDR3 is made up of 19 amino acids. Per the germline V gene, CDR1 is SGHRS and CDR2 is YFSETQ. The ends lost 1 base at V and 1 base at J; junction bases unmatched: 10. The CDR3 nucleotides read TGCGCCAGCAGCTTGCCCAACCTTACAGGGGGTTCCTATAATTCACCCCTCCACTTT. Protein: CASSLPNLTGGSYNSPLHF.

As concerns this clonotype: A read error may explain this, as a much larger clone is one base away. J is TRBJ2-2 and V is TRBV7-6; the D is unclear. CDR1 and CDR2 (germline): SGHVS, FNYEAQ. V was pared by 1 base and J by 5 bases, with 5 bases between. This CDR3 is 13 amino acids long. CDR3: CASSLDLTGELFF. CDR3 coding DNA: TGTGCCAGCAGCTTAGATCTGACCGGGGAGCTGTTTTTT.

This clonotype was seen just once. DNA for the CDR3: TGTGCCAGCAGCCCCAAGAATTCACCCCTCCACTTT. Protein product: CASSPKNSPLHF. The J gene is TRBJ1-6, the V gene TRBV2; D gene uncertain. V lost 6 bases and J lost 7, with 7 bases in between. Germline V gives CDR1 SNHLY, CDR2 FYNNEI. The CDR3 covers 12 residues.

This clonotype was seen ten or more times. The CDR3 DNA is TGTGCCAGTAGTCGGGGAGAGTGGACAGATACGCAGTATTTT. It codes for CASSRGEWTDTQYF. The chain employs TRBV19 and TRBJ2-3; D may be TRBD2 (5 bases). The ends were cut back, 5 bases at V and 3 bases at J, with 12 bases in the middle. The CDR3 has 14 residues. Germline lookup yields CDR1 LNHDA and CDR2 SQIVND (reference sequence).

There are many counts of this clonotype. The rearrangement uses TRBV5-1 and TRBJ1-2; no clear D. V was cut by 1 base and J by 8 bases, with 12 bases left in between. The CDR3 is 13 amino acids. Germline V gene data show CDR1 as SGHRS and CDR2 as YFSETQ. The CDR3 protein is CASSLRGGDGYTF. CDR3 bases: TGCGCCAGCAGCTTGCGGGGAGGCGACGGCTACACCTTC. Drawing the rest from reference TRBV5-1 and TRBJ1-2, the complete variable domain is KAGVTQTPRYLIKTRGQQVTLSCSPISGHRSVSWYQQTPGQGLQFLFEYFSETQRNKGNFPGRFSGRQFSNSRSEMNVSTLELGDSALYLCASSLRGGDGYTFGSGTRLTVV.

As to this clonotype: This sequence may be a read error, since a much larger clone differs from it by one base. The V call is TRBV11-2, the J call TRBJ2-1, with 8 positions matching TRBD2. The CDR3 has 17 amino acids. Germline CDR1 reads SGHAT; CDR2 reads FQNNGV. J gave up 0 bases and V 4 bases, and 8 bases lay outside the gene matches. CDR3 sequence (DNA): TGTGCCAGCAGCTCCGGGGGGGCGGGCTCCTCCTACAATGAGCAGTTCTTC. Translation gives CASSSGGAGSSYNEQFF.

This clonotype has just a few counts. This sequence joins TRBV12-3 or TRBV12-4 and TRBJ2-1; 9 bases fit TRBD2. Trimming took 3 bases from V and 7 from J; bases not matched to a gene: 7. This CDR3 is built from 15 residues. The CDR3 loop reads CASSFAGGPGNEQFF. The CDR3 DNA is TGTGCCAGCAGTTTCGCGGGAGGGCCGGGTAATGAGCAGTTCTTC.

The chain uses TRBV6-8 and TRBJ2-7; 7 bases align to TRBD2. The CDR3 runs to 18 residues. CDR1 MNHGY and CDR2 SAAAGT come from the germline V gene. Trimming at V came to 0 bases and at J to 1 base, leaving 12 bases not matched to a gene. The CDR3 sequence: CASSYSIRGSYSSYEQYF. The DNA for the CDR3 is TGTGCCAGCAGTTACTCGATCCGCGGGAGTTATAGTTCCTACGAGCAGTACTTC.

This clonotype was observed many times. The chain combines TRBV5-1 with TRBJ2-1; 10 bases align to TRBD1. Germline trimming cut 1 base from V and 5 bases from J; bases unmatched to any gene: 3. The CDR3 is 15 amino acids. CDR1 and CDR2 from the germline V gene are SGHRS and YFSETQ. CDR3: CASSLTTGGNNEQFF. In DNA form, the CDR3 reads TGCGCCAGCAGCTTGACGACAGGGGGCAACAATGAGCAGTTCTTC.

DNA of the CDR3: TGTGCTCCTCGTCCAGGGGGCCGGGGTGAGCAGTTCTTC. Residues: CAPRPGGRGEQFF. The chain employs TRBV2 and TRBJ2-1; 8 nucleotides match TRBD1. The CDR3 is 13 residues long. Germline CDR1 is SNHLY and CDR2 is FYNNEI.

This clonotype was seen ten or more times. The gene calls are TRBV4-1 and TRBJ2-1, with D perhaps matching TRBD1 (6 bases). This CDR3 region has 12 residues. V was cut by 4 bases and J by 9 bases, with 10 bases left in between. Germline loops: CDR1 MGHRA, CDR2 YSYEKL. CDR3 in amino acids: CASSRGGLEQFF. CDR3 DNA: TGCGCCAGCAGCCGAGGGGGTCTTGAGCAGTTCTTC.

The chain uses TRBV7-8 and TRBJ2-7; D might be TRBD1 (6 bases). V gave up 7 bases and J gave up 3 bases, with 13 bases separating them. CDR1 is SGHVS, CDR2 FQNEAQ, per germline. This CDR3 spans 13 amino acids. The CDR3 bases are TGTGCCAGCAACCAAATCAGGGGCTACGAGCAGTACTTC. Its protein is CASNQIRGYEQYF.

A note on this clonotype: The CDR3 ends on some other residue instead of the conserved phenylalanine or tryptophan, so this is likely a read error. The limits of the CDR3 on the DNA are not certain, so only TCRdb's listed CDR3 is given. This chain uses TRBV6-1 with TRBJ1-2. Germline values: CDR1 MNHNS, CDR2 SASEGT. The CDR3 spans 14 amino acids, including both terminal residues. CDR3 residues: CASSEGRARTLATL.

This clonotype occurred many times. The chain couples TRBV10-3 to TRBJ1-4, with D tentatively TRBD1 (6 bases). Germline CDR1 reads ENHRY; CDR2 reads SYGVKD. The CDR3 sequence is 13 residues long. V gave up 3 bases and J gave up 13 bases, with 15 bases separating them. CDR3 sequence: CAISDQGTVGLFF. CDR3 sequence (DNA): TGTGCCATCAGTGACCAGGGGACTGTTGGACTGTTTTTT.

The table lists this clonotype with many counts. V usage is TRBV4-3 and J usage is TRBJ2-2; possibly TRBD1 for D (6 bases). There are 14 residues in the CDR3. Germline lookup yields CDR1 LGHNA and CDR2 YSLEER. V was pared by 1 base and J by 6 bases, with 9 bases between. The CDR3 coding sequence is TGCGCCAGCAGCCAAGTAAGGGGGTCCGGGGAGCTGTTTTTT. Protein product: CASSQVRGSGELFF.

This chain uses TRBV20-1 with TRBJ2-3, with 10 bases matching TRBD1. CDR1 is DFQATT and CDR2 is SNEGSKA in the germline V gene (reference sequence). The trim removed 6 bases at V and 11 bases at J, leaving 14 bases unmatched. This CDR3 is built from 14 residues. The CDR3 bases are TGCAGTGCCCCGCCGGGACAGGGGCAATGGGAGCAGTATTTT. Protein product: CSAPPGQGQWEQYF.

This clonotype was detected many times. This sequence joins TRBV6-4 and TRBJ2-7, with a tentative D call TRBD2 (6 bases). The ends were cut back, 4 bases at V and 1 base at J, with 20 bases in the middle. CDR1 and CDR2 (germline): MRHNA, SNTAGT. The CDR3 loop spans 17 amino acids. CDR3: CASSACGVAEDSYEQYF. The CDR3 region has the DNA TGTGCCAGCAGTGCCTGTGGTGTAGCGGAAGATTCCTACGAGCAGTACTTC.

The V and J genes are TRBV20-1 and TRBJ1-1, with D maybe TRBD1 (5 bases). CDR1 DFQATT and CDR2 SNEGSKA come from the germline V gene (reference sequence). The CDR3 consists of 14 residues. The germline V and J ends were trimmed by 6 bases and 5 bases, with 19 bases remaining between them. The CDR3 region has the DNA TGCAGTGCGAGCAATACAGGATTAGGAACTGAAGCTTTCTTT. It is translated as CSASNTGLGTEAFF.